This TCR beta chain was captured by sequencing in a study of cytomegalovirus exposure and HLA in healthy donors. Overall study context: The roughly 130 validation repertoires used the same platform as the 650 to 850 first-cohort repertoires (as reported by a later analysis). Study-level points and caveats: The classifier was said to identify cytomegalovirus status with high specificity and sensitivity. Usually a TCR sequence was rare, but some public TCRs were found in many donors. Cytomegalovirus-associated status was assigned to more than 150 TCR beta chains.

As for this clone: The target antigen is unknown.

TCRdb keeps only in-frame clones here, not all; method: immunoSEQ multiplex PCR. This sample carries 140,000 or so clones, roughly nine tenths of them seen once, and the ten largest clones take 0.55% to 0.8%. This sequence originates from a man younger than 30 in good health and CMV-seronegative. Sequencing was done on a sample of PBMCs.

The CDR3 DNA reads as TGCAGTGCAACCCACTCTACGCAGTATTTT. Protein: CSATHSTQYF. The chain combines TRBV20-1 with TRBJ2-3; no clear D. CDR1 is DFQATT, CDR2 SNEGSKA, per germline (reference sequence). The CDR3 sequence is 10 residues long. Between the trimmed V and J ends, which lost 6 bases and 8 bases, there was a span of 9 bases.